The rows below give T cell receptor beta chains drawn from one sample of a study of blood T cell repertoires in COVID-19. Assay used: immunoSEQ multiplex PCR; TCRdb lists only in-frame clones, some missing. The table shows under 300,000 clones, with 75% to 85% occurring only once. Sequenced input: peripheral blood. Receptor source: a human donor in a cohort sampled during active COVID-19. CDR3s include the opening cysteine and the closing phenylalanine or tryptophan. A D gene is named only where the DNA matches it firmly. A clone size is listed for some rows: how often the clone was seen (once, few, many), or a class if it is expanded.

CDR3 DNA: TGTGCCATCAGTGAGTCTGGGCAGGACTACGAGCAGTACTTC; CDR3 protein: CAISESGQDYEQYF; D gene: .; V gene: TRBV10-3; clone size: .; J gene: TRBJ2-7
CDR3 DNA: TGTGCCTGGAGACAGGGGGCTGGCACTGAAGCTTTCTTT; CDR3 protein: CAWRQGAGTEAFF; D gene: TRBD1; V gene: TRBV30; clone size: .; J gene: TRBJ1-1
CDR3 DNA: TGCAGCGTTGGGTGGGGGCACGAGCAGTACTTC; CDR3 protein: CSVGWGHEQYF; D gene: .; V gene: TRBV29-1; clone size: .; J gene: TRBJ2-7
CDR3 DNA: TGTGCCAGCAGTATCAAAGAGACCCAGTACTTC; CDR3 protein: CASSIKETQYF; D gene: .; V gene: TRBV28; clone size: .; J gene: TRBJ2-5
CDR3 DNA: TGTGCCAGCAAGGGGACAGTGAACACCGGGGAGCTGTTTTTT; CDR3 protein: CASKGTVNTGELFF; D gene: TRBD1; V gene: TRBV28; clone size: once; J gene: TRBJ2-2
CDR3 DNA: TGTGCCAGCAGCCCCTGGACAGGAGGGCCCTCTGGAAACACCATATATTTT; CDR3 protein: CASSPWTGGPSGNTIYF; D gene: TRBD1; V gene: TRBV11-2; clone size: many; J gene: TRBJ1-3
CDR3 DNA: TGTGCCAGCCTCCGACAGGGTTTAACTGGGGAGACCCAGTACTTC; CDR3 protein: CASLRQGLTGETQYF; D gene: TRBD1; V gene: TRBV6-5; clone size: .; J gene: TRBJ2-5
CDR3 DNA: TGTGCCAGCAGTTTGGGGGGGCTAGGACAAGAGACCCAGTACTTC; CDR3 protein: CASSLGGLGQETQYF; D gene: .; V gene: TRBV28; clone size: .; J gene: TRBJ2-5
CDR3 DNA: TGTGCCAGCAGCTTTGGGCCTCCCGCAGGGGGCTTGAACACCGGGGAGCTGTTTTTT; CDR3 protein: CASSFGPPAGGLNTGELFF; D gene: TRBD1; V gene: TRBV5-5; clone size: .; J gene: TRBJ2-2
CDR3 DNA: TGTGCCAGCAGCCGACCAACAGGGGGCGGGAACACTGAAGCTTTCTTT; CDR3 protein: CASSRPTGGGNTEAFF; D gene: TRBD1; V gene: TRBV3-1/TRBV3-2; clone size: .; J gene: TRBJ1-1
CDR3 DNA: TGTGCCAGCACTTATGTGGGGGACGGAGGGGGCTACACCTTC; CDR3 protein: CASTYVGDGGGYTF; D gene: .; V gene: TRBV19; clone size: .; J gene: TRBJ1-2
CDR3 DNA: TGCGCCAGCAGTGTGACAGGGGGTTTTACCGGGGAGCTGTTTTTT; CDR3 protein: CASSVTGGFTGELFF; D gene: TRBD1; V gene: TRBV5-1; clone size: .; J gene: TRBJ2-2
CDR3 DNA: TGTGCCAGCAGCTTAGAGTACAGCTACGAGCAGTACTTC; CDR3 protein: CASSLEYSYEQYF; D gene: .; V gene: TRBV11-1; clone size: few; J gene: TRBJ2-7
CDR3 DNA: TGTGCCAGCAGTTACGGGCGCCGGGGTGGAGACGAGCAGTACTTC; CDR3 protein: CASSYGRRGGDEQYF; D gene: .; V gene: TRBV6-6; clone size: .; J gene: TRBJ2-7
CDR3 DNA: TGTGCCAGTAGTATAAGGACTGGCGCTTTCTTT; CDR3 protein: CASSIRTGAFF; D gene: .; V gene: TRBV19; clone size: .; J gene: TRBJ1-1
CDR3 DNA: TGTGCCACCCGTCGGGCGGGGTACTACGAGCAGTACTTC; CDR3 protein: CATRRAGYYEQYF; D gene: .; V gene: TRBV28; clone size: .; J gene: TRBJ2-7
CDR3 DNA: TGTGCCAGCAGCTTGGCCTCAGGGGCGGTTGGCACTGAAGCTTTCTTT; CDR3 protein: CASSLASGAVGTEAFF; D gene: .; V gene: TRBV5-4; clone size: .; J gene: TRBJ1-1
CDR3 DNA: TGTGCCAGTAGTCCTCAGTACAACTATGGCTACACCTTC; CDR3 protein: CASSPQYNYGYTF; D gene: .; V gene: TRBV19; clone size: .; J gene: TRBJ1-2
CDR3 DNA: TGTGCCAGCAGCCCGGGACAGGGCCCACCCCTCCACTTT; CDR3 protein: CASSPGQGPPLHF; D gene: TRBD1; V gene: TRBV3-1/TRBV3-2; clone size: few; J gene: TRBJ1-6
CDR3 DNA: TGTGCCAGCAGCTTGATAAAAACATCCGAGCAGTACTTC; CDR3 protein: CASSLIKTSEQYF; D gene: .; V gene: TRBV5-4; clone size: .; J gene: TRBJ2-7
CDR3 DNA: TGCAGCGTTGAGAAGGGGAGCACAGATACGCAGTATTTT; CDR3 protein: CSVEKGSTDTQYF; D gene: .; V gene: TRBV29-1; clone size: .; J gene: TRBJ2-3
CDR3 DNA: TGTGCCAGCAATCCCCGGGGTCCGGGGACCGGGGAGCTGTTTTTT; CDR3 protein: CASNPRGPGTGELFF; D gene: .; V gene: TRBV27; clone size: .; J gene: TRBJ2-2
CDR3 DNA: TGTGCCAGCAGCCAACAAGGACTAGCCAAAAACATTCAGTACTTC; CDR3 protein: CASSQQGLAKNIQYF; D gene: .; V gene: TRBV14; clone size: .; J gene: TRBJ2-4
CDR3 DNA: TGTGCCATCAGTGGGGGGACTAGCGGGGGTAACAATGAGCAGTTCTTC; CDR3 protein: CAISGGTSGGNNEQFF; D gene: TRBD2; V gene: TRBV10-3; clone size: .; J gene: TRBJ2-1
CDR3 DNA: TGTGCCAGCAGCAAACAGGGGCAGCCCCAGCATTTT; CDR3 protein: CASSKQGQPQHF; D gene: TRBD1; V gene: TRBV7-9; clone size: .; J gene: TRBJ1-5
CDR3 DNA: TGTGCCAGCAGCCAAGATATAGGGGTCGAGCAGTTCTTC; CDR3 protein: CASSQDIGVEQFF; D gene: .; V gene: TRBV14; clone size: .; J gene: TRBJ2-1
CDR3 DNA: TGTGCCTGGCGAGATTTATTTGATTCACCCCTCCACTTT; CDR3 protein: CAWRDLFDSPLHF; D gene: .; V gene: TRBV30; clone size: .; J gene: TRBJ1-6
CDR3 DNA: TGCAGCGTGACCACAGGGGGCTCTAATTCACCCCTCCACTTT; CDR3 protein: CSVTTGGSNSPLHF; D gene: TRBD1; V gene: TRBV29-1; clone size: .; J gene: TRBJ1-6
CDR3 DNA: TGTGCCACAAACGAACAGGGGGCTGAAGCTTTCTTT; CDR3 protein: CATNEQGAEAFF; D gene: TRBD1; V gene: TRBV6-6; clone size: .; J gene: TRBJ1-1
CDR3 DNA: TGTGCCAGCAGCCCCGGGAGCGGGAGGGCCGACGAGCAGTACTTC; CDR3 protein: CASSPGSGRADEQYF; D gene: TRBD2; V gene: TRBV3-1/TRBV3-2; clone size: .; J gene: TRBJ2-7
CDR3 DNA: TGTGCCAGCTCACCACCGGCAGGCCAAGAGACCCAGTACTTC; CDR3 protein: CASSPPAGQETQYF; D gene: .; V gene: TRBV18; clone size: once; J gene: TRBJ2-5
CDR3 DNA: TGTGCCAGCAGTCTGAGAGCTGATACGCAGTATTTT; CDR3 protein: CASSLRADTQYF; D gene: .; V gene: TRBV12-3/TRBV12-4; clone size: .; J gene: TRBJ2-3
CDR3 DNA: TGTGCCAGCAGCTTGTGGGGGGGTCAGCCCCAGCATTTT; CDR3 protein: CASSLWGGQPQHF; D gene: .; V gene: TRBV5-6; clone size: .; J gene: TRBJ1-5
CDR3 DNA: TGTGCCAGCAGCGGGGACAGTTTTGGTGAAGCTTTCTTT; CDR3 protein: CASSGDSFGEAFF; D gene: TRBD1; V gene: TRBV7-2; clone size: .; J gene: TRBJ1-1
CDR3 DNA: TGTGCCAGCAGTGAGACAGGGTTCTATAATTCACCCCTCCACTTT; CDR3 protein: CASSETGFYNSPLHF; D gene: TRBD1; V gene: TRBV25-1; clone size: few; J gene: TRBJ1-6
CDR3 DNA: TGTGCCAGCAGTCGGACAGGGACGAACACCGGGGAGCTGTTTTTT; CDR3 protein: CASSRTGTNTGELFF; D gene: TRBD1; V gene: TRBV6-5; clone size: few; J gene: TRBJ2-2
CDR3 DNA: TGCGCCAGCAGACCGGGAGAAACAGATACGCAGTATTTT; CDR3 protein: CASRPGETDTQYF; D gene: .; V gene: TRBV5-1; clone size: .; J gene: TRBJ2-3
CDR3 DNA: TGTGCCAGCAGTTACAGGACTGAAGATAATTCACCCCTCCACTTT; CDR3 protein: CASSYRTEDNSPLHF; D gene: .; V gene: TRBV6-2/TRBV6-3; clone size: .; J gene: TRBJ1-6
CDR3 DNA: TGTGCCAGCAGTTTATATGGGACAATGAACACTGAAGCTTTCTTT; CDR3 protein: CASSLYGTMNTEAFF; D gene: .; V gene: TRBV27; clone size: .; J gene: TRBJ1-1
CDR3 DNA: TGTGCCAGCAGCGTAGCAGGGGAAGAGGCCTACGAGCAGTACTTC; CDR3 protein: CASSVAGEEAYEQYF; D gene: .; V gene: TRBV9; clone size: .; J gene: TRBJ2-7
CDR3 DNA: TGTGCCAGCAGCTTACGAGGGGGGGATTCACCCCTCCACTTT; CDR3 protein: CASSLRGGDSPLHF; D gene: .; V gene: TRBV13; clone size: .; J gene: TRBJ1-6
CDR3 DNA: TGCGCCAGCAGCTCGAGGACAGGGAGCGTAACTAATGAAAAACTGTTTTTT; CDR3 protein: CASSSRTGSVTNEKLFF; D gene: TRBD1; V gene: TRBV5-1; clone size: .; J gene: TRBJ1-4
CDR3 DNA: TGCGCCAGCGCGAGGACTAGCGGGGGGAGCACAGATACGCAGTATTTT; CDR3 protein: CASARTSGGSTDTQYF; D gene: TRBD2; V gene: TRBV5-1; clone size: .; J gene: TRBJ2-3
CDR3 DNA: TGTGCCAGCAGCTTTGACATTTACAATGAGCAGTTCTTC; CDR3 protein: CASSFDIYNEQFF; D gene: .; V gene: TRBV7-9; clone size: .; J gene: TRBJ2-1
CDR3 DNA: TGTGCCAGCTCACCAGGGACAGGCTTTAGCTATGGCTACACCTTC; CDR3 protein: CASSPGTGFSYGYTF; D gene: TRBD1; V gene: TRBV18; clone size: few; J gene: TRBJ1-2
CDR3 DNA: TGCGCCAGCAGCACCTACTTGGCAGATACGCAGTATTTT; CDR3 protein: CASSTYLADTQYF; D gene: .; V gene: TRBV5-1; clone size: .; J gene: TRBJ2-3
CDR3 DNA: TGTGCCAGCAGCTCAGACTACGAGCAGTACTTC; CDR3 protein: CASSSDYEQYF; D gene: .; V gene: TRBV7-2; clone size: .; J gene: TRBJ2-7
CDR3 DNA: TGTGCCAGCAGTTCCAACCCCCCGACAGGGGTTAATCAGCCCCAGCATTTT; CDR3 protein: CASSSNPPTGVNQPQHF; D gene: TRBD1; V gene: TRBV27; clone size: once; J gene: TRBJ1-5
CDR3 DNA: TGTGCCAGCAGCCCCGGGACTAGCGGGGTCAATGAGCAGTTCTTC; CDR3 protein: CASSPGTSGVNEQFF; D gene: TRBD2; V gene: TRBV3-1/TRBV3-2; clone size: .; J gene: TRBJ2-1
CDR3 DNA: TGTGCCAGCAGCTTATACCTCCGTCCTAACCCTTACAATGAGCAGTTCTTC; CDR3 protein: CASSLYLRPNPYNEQFF; D gene: .; V gene: TRBV7-2; clone size: .; J gene: TRBJ2-1
CDR3 DNA: TGTGCCAGCAGCAAATCTGGGCTAGCGTGGGTCTACAATGAGCAGTTCTTC; CDR3 protein: CASSKSGLAWVYNEQFF; D gene: .; V gene: TRBV21-1; clone size: .; J gene: TRBJ2-1